This T cell receptor beta chain was retrieved from a study of blood T cell repertoires in COVID-19. Measured with immunoSEQ multiplex PCR; TCRdb has only the in-frame clones, and not every one. The sample carries about 200,000 clones, 70% to 90% recorded once. Trimming pared 5 bases from V and 9 bases from J, leaving 10 bases between. The germline gives CDR1 LNHDA, CDR2 SQIVND (reference sequence). This CDR3 region has 12 residues. The rearrangement joins TRBV19 to TRBJ1-4, with unresolved D. Sequenced: peripheral blood. This clonotype was obtained from a middle-aged man with acute or convalescent COVID-19. DNA for the CDR3: TGTGCCAGTAGTGGGCCGTATCAAAAACTGTTTTTT. This codes for CASSGPYQKLFF.